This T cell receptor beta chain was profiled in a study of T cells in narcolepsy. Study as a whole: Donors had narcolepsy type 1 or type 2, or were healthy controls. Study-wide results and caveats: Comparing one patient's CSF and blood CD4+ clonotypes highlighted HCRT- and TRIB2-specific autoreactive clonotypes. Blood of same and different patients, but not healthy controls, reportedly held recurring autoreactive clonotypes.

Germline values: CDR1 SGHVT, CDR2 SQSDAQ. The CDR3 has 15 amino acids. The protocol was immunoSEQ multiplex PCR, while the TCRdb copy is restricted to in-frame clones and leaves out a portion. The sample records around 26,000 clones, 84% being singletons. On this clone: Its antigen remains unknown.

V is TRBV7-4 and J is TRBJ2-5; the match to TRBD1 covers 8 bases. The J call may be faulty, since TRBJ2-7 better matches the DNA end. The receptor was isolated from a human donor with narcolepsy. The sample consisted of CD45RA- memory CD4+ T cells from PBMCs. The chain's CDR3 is CASSLGQENSYEQYF. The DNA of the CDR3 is TGTGCCAGCAGCCTGGGACAGGAAAACTCCTACGAGCAGTACTTC.